This record covers a single T cell receptor beta chain. Here immunoSEQ multiplex PCR was the method, and the copy in TCRdb shows in-frame clones only, minus some. This table holds some 2,000,000 clones, roughly 94% found once. This record belongs to a study of shared clonotypes between healthy human individuals. V was clipped by 5 bases and J by 3 bases, with 17 bases between them. CDR3 length equals 15 residues. Germline CDR1 reads LNHDA; CDR2 reads SQIVND (reference sequence). The TCR originated in a young man in good health. The sample consisted of naive CD4+ T cells sorted from blood. Subset denoted: CD45RA+ positively selected. V gene TRBV19 combines with J gene TRBJ2-7, with D possibly TRBD2 on 5 matching bases. This CDR3 reads CASSPNRERGYEQYF. CDR3 DNA: TGTGCCAGTAGTCCCAACCGGGAACGAGGCTACGAGCAGTACTTC.